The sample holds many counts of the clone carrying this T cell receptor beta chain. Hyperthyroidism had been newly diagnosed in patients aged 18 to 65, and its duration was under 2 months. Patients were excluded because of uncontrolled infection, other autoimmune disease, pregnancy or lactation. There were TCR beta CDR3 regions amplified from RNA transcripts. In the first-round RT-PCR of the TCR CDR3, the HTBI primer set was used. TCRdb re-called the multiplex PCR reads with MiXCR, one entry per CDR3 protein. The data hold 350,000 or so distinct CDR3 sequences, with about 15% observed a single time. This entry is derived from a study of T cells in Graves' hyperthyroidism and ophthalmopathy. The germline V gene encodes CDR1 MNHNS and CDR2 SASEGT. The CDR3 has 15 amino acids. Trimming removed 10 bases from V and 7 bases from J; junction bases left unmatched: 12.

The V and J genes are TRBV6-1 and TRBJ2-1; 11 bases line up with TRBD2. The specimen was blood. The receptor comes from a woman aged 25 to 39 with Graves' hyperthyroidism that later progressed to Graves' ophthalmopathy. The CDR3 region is CAIHQTSGTWNEQFF. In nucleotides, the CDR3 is TGTGCCATCCATCAGACTAGCGGGACGTGGAATGAGCAGTTCTTC.